A selection of T cell receptor beta chains follows, all from one sample in a study of OX40 agonist ivuxolimab in advanced cancers. The table came from immunoSEQ multiplex PCR; TCRdb's copy has only in-frame clones and leaves some out. Of 62,000 or so clones listed, 86% were seen once; the top ten hold around 2%. The sequences come from CD4+ or CD8+ T cells sorted from blood, collected in a trial of the OX40 agonist ivuxolimab. These receptors originate from an adult with an advanced solid tumor such as melanoma, head and neck, liver or kidney cancer. The CDR3 runs from the conserved cysteine through the conserved F or W. A D gene is named only where the DNA matches it firmly. Some rows have no size entry. The others give once, few or many, or a class for an expanded clone.

- | TRBJ2-7 | - | 13 | TRBV5-5 | CASSSTSWYEQYF | TGTGCCAGCAGCTCTACGTCCTGGTACGAGCAGTACTTC
- | TRBJ1-3 | - | 13 | TRBV7-2 | CASSLNLGDTIYF | TGTGCCAGCAGCTTAAATTTGGGAGACACCATATATTTT
- | TRBJ2-3 | - | 14 | TRBV28 | CASSLGRRQDTQYF | TGTGCCAGCAGTTTAGGCAGGCGCCAAGATACGCAGTATTTT
TRBD1 | TRBJ1-4 | - | 15 | TRBV7-2 | CASSLWTGAGEKLFF | TGTGCCAGCAGCTTATGGACAGGGGCAGGTGAAAAACTGTTTTTT
- | TRBJ1-5 | - | 16 | TRBV19 | CASSIAGGFGNQPQHF | TGTGCCAGTAGTATAGCGGGTGGGTTCGGCAATCAGCCCCAGCATTTT
- | TRBJ2-3 | - | 15 | TRBV5-6 | CASRPVGLDTDTQYF | TGTGCCAGCAGGCCTGTGGGGCTGGACACAGATACGCAGTATTTT
TRBD1 | TRBJ2-5 | - | 13 | TRBV5-4 | CASSPGTEETQYF | TGTGCCAGCAGCCCCGGGACAGAAGAGACCCAGTACTTC
TRBD1 | TRBJ1-5 | - | 15 | TRBV6-6 | CASSLTGTGAQPQHF | TGTGCCAGCAGTTTGACCGGGACAGGGGCACAGCCCCAGCATTTT
TRBD1 | TRBJ2-3 | - | 16 | TRBV11-3 | CASSSEGQGVTDTQYF | TGTGCCAGCAGCTCCGAGGGACAGGGGGTCACAGATACGCAGTATTTT
- | TRBJ2-7 | - | 13 | TRBV10-1 | CASSNRVGDEQYF | TGCGCCAGCAGTAACAGGGTCGGGGACGAGCAGTACTTC
- | TRBJ1-1 | - | 17 | TRBV27 | CASSLRILTRPNTEAFF | TGTGCCAGCAGTTTACGAATCTTGACAAGGCCGAACACTGAAGCTTTCTTT
TRBD1 | TRBJ1-1 | - | 13 | TRBV29-1 | CSARGQVNTEAFF | TGCAGCGCCAGAGGACAGGTGAACACTGAAGCTTTCTTT
- | TRBJ2-2 | - | 14 | TRBV7-8 | CASSIDRGSGELFF | TGTGCCAGCAGCATCGACCGTGGGAGCGGGGAGCTGTTTTTT
- | TRBJ1-2 | - | 16 | TRBV4-1 | CASSHPPRGLRHGGTF | TGCGCCAGCAGCCACCCCCCACGAGGACTGCGGCATGGCGGCACCTTC
- | TRBJ2-2 | - | 17 | TRBV6-1 | CASSGEGGVTNTGELFF | TGTGCCAGCAGTGGAGAGGGGGGGGTGACGAACACCGGGGAGCTGTTTTTT
- | TRBJ1-1 | once | 13 | TRBV28 | CASRSGGAREAFF | TGTGCCAGCAGGTCGGGGGGGGCTCGTGAAGCTTTCTTT
- | TRBJ2-3 | - | 16 | TRBV6-1 | CASSARGASSTDTQYF | TGTGCCAGCAGTGCCCGCGGGGCCTCTAGCACAGATACGCAGTATTTT
- | TRBJ1-1 | - | 13 | TRBV6-5 | CAISESTGALAFF | TGTGCCATCAGTGAGTCTACCGGGGCCCTAGCTTTCTTT
- | TRBJ2-3 | few | 15 | TRBV9 | CASSLSPRFQDTQYF | TGTGCCAGCAGCCTGAGCCCCCGTTTTCAGGATACGCAGTATTTT
- | TRBJ1-2 | - | 13 | TRBV7-2 | CASSHRQTYGYTF | TGTGCCAGCAGCCACCGACAGACCTATGGCTACACCTTC
- | TRBJ2-5 | - | 14 | TRBV4-1 | CASSQMGVQETQYF | TGCGCCAGCAGCCAAATGGGGGTCCAAGAGACCCAGTACTTC
TRBD1 | TRBJ2-7 | few | 15 | TRBV9 | CASSGTDRVSGEQYF | TGTGCCAGCAGCGGGACGGACAGGGTATCGGGCGAGCAGTACTTC
TRBD2 | TRBJ2-1 | - | 16 | TRBV11-2 | CASSYPGTRYLNEQFF | TGTGCCAGCAGCTACCCCGGGACTAGGTACCTCAATGAGCAGTTCTTC
TRBD2 | TRBJ2-1 | once | 15 | TRBV9 | CASSVEGTTYNEQFF | TGTGCCAGCAGCGTAGAAGGGACTACCTACAATGAGCAGTTCTTC
- | TRBJ1-2 | - | 13 | TRBV25-1 | CASSSLRSRGYTF | TGTGCCAGCAGTAGCTTACGGAGTAGGGGCTACACCTTC
- | TRBJ1-1 | - | 13 | TRBV27 | CASSSRGYTEAFF | TGTGCCAGCAGCTCCCGCGGGTACACTGAAGCTTTCTTT
- | TRBJ2-6 | - | 14 | TRBV19 | CASKESSGANVLTF | TGTGCCAGTAAGGAGAGCTCTGGGGCCAACGTCCTGACTTTC
TRBD2 | TRBJ2-7 | - | 14 | TRBV19 | CASSILAGGLEQYF | TGTGCCAGTAGTATCCTAGCGGGAGGTCTCGAGCAGTACTTC
TRBD1 | TRBJ1-1 | - | 15 | TRBV5-5 | CASSFLRQGSTEAFF | TGTGCCAGCAGCTTTCTGCGACAGGGGTCCACTGAAGCTTTCTTT
TRBD2 | TRBJ2-7 | - | 15 | TRBV7-2 | CASSLAAGGIYEQYF | TGTGCCAGCAGCTTAGCAGCGGGAGGGATCTACGAGCAGTACTTC
- | TRBJ1-4 | few | 18 | TRBV7-9 | CASSLPKAVFATNEKLFF | TGTGCCAGCAGCCTCCCGAAGGCCGTGTTTGCAACTAATGAAAAACTGTTTTTT
TRBD1 | TRBJ1-4 | - | 16 | TRBV5-4 | CASSLAGAGGKEKLFF | TGTGCCAGCAGCTTGGCCGGGGCAGGGGGTAAAGAAAAACTGTTTTTT
TRBD2 | TRBJ2-1 | - | 15 | TRBV2 | CASLLGLDPDNEQFF | TGTGCCAGCCTGCTGGGACTAGACCCTGACAATGAGCAGTTCTTC